Sequencing of this T cell receptor beta chain was carried out in a study of T cell responses to AZD1222 COVID-19 vaccine. As for the study in general: Second-dose recipients at about 4 or about 12 weeks were treated as one pooled group.

Only in-frame clones appear in the TCRdb table, and some are missing; sequencing was by immunoSEQ multiplex PCR. The sample carries over 150,000 clones, about 90% recorded once. The study's findings and limits: Close to half of all spike-specific TCRs reportedly target regions of the variants that are unmutated. Donors were mostly white British, more females; clonal diversity possibly underestimated.

A remark on this clone: Its antigen is unknown.

The CDR3 consists of 15 residues. The germline CDR1 and CDR2 sequences are SGHDT and YYEEEE. The V end lost 0 bases, the J end lost 1 base, and 10 bases lay between the germline ends. This receptor was identified in an adult in good health. The material sequenced was peripheral blood, taken on day 0 of AZD1222 vaccination. The rearrangement joins TRBV5-6 to TRBJ1-2; tentatively, D is TRBD1 (5 bases). As DNA, the CDR3 is TGTGCCAGCAGCTTGGAGGGACCGCTTAACTATGGCTACACCTTC. Its protein is CASSLEGPLNYGYTF.